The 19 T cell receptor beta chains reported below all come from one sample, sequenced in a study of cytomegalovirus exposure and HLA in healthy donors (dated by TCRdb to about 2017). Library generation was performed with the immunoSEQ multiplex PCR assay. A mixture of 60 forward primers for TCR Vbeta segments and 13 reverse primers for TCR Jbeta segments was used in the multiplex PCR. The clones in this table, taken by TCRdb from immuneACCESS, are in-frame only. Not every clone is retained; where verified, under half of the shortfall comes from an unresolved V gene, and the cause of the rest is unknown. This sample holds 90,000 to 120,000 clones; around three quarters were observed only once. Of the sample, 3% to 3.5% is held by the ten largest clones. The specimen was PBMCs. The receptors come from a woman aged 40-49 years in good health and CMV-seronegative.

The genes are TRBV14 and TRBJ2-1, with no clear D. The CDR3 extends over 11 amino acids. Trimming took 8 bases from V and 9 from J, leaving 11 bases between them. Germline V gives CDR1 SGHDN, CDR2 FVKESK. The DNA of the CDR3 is TGTGCCAGCGGGCCTTCAAGTGAGCAGTTCTTC. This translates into CASGPSSEQFF.

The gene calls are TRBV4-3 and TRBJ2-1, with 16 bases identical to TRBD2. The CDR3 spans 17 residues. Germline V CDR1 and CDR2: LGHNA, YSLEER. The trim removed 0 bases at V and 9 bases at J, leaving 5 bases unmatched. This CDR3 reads CASSQDSGTSGRAEQFF. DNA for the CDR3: TGCGCCAGCAGCCAAGATTCAGGGACTAGCGGGAGGGCTGAGCAGTTCTTC.

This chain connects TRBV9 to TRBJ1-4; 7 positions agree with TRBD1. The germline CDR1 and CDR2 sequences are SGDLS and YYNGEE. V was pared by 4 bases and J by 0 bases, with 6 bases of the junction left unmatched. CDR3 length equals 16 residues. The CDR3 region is CASSPGGFSTNEKLFF. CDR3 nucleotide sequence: TGTGCCAGCAGCCCAGGGGGTTTTTCAACTAATGAAAAACTGTTTTTT.

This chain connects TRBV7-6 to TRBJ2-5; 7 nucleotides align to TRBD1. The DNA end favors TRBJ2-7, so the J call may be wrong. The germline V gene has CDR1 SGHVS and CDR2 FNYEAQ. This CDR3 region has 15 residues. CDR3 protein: CASSLGQGIPYEQYF. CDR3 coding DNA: TGTGCCAGCAGCTTAGGACAGGGTATCCCCTACGAGCAGTACTTC.

The CDR3 here is CASSVGEGAYEQYF. CDR3 nucleotide sequence: TGTGCCAGCAGCGTAGGAGAGGGCGCCTACGAGCAGTACTTC. This rearrangement joins TRBV9 to TRBJ2-7; possible D gene TRBD2, 5 bases. Germline CDR1 SGDLS, CDR2 YYNGEE. This CDR3 spans 14 amino acids. V was pared by 0 bases and J by 2 bases, with 9 bases between.

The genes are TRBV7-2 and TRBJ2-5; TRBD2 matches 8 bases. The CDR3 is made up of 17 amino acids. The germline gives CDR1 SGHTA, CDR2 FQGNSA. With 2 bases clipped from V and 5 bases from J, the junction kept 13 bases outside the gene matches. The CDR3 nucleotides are TGTGCCAGCAGCTTAAGTATGGGACTAGATTTTGTTGAGACCCAGTACTTC. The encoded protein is CASSLSMGLDFVETQYF. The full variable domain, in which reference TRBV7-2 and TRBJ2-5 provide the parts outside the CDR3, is GAGVSQSPSNKVTEKGKDVELRCDPISGHTALYWYRQSLGQGLEFLIYFQGNSAPDKSGLPSDRFSAERTGGSVSTLTIQRTQQEDSAVYLCASSLSMGLDFVETQYFGPGTRLLVL.

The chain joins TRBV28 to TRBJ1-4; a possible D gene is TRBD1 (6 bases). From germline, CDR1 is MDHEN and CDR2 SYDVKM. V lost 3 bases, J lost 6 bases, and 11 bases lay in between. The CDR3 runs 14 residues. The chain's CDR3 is CASSLREGDEKLFF. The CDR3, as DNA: TGTGCCAGCAGTTTGAGGGAGGGGGATGAAAAACTGTTTTTT.

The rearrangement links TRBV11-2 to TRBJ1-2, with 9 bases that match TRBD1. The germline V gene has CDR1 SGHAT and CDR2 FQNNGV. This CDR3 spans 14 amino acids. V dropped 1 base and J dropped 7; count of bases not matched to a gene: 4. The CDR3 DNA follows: TGTGCCAGCAGCTTAGCGGACAGGGGAGTTGGCTACACCTTC. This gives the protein CASSLADRGVGYTF.

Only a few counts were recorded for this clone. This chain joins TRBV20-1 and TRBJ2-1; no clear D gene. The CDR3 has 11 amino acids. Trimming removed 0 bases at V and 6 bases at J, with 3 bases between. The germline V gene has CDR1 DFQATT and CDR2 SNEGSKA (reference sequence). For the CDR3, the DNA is TGCAGTGCTAGAGATATCAATGAGCAGTTCTTC. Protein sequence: CSARDINEQFF.

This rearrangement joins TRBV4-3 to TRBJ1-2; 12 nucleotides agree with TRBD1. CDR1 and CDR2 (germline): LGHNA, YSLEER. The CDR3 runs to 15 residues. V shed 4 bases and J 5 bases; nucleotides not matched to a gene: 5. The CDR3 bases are TGCGCCAGCAGCCTGGGACAGGGGGCAGAGTATGGCTACACCTTC. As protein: CASSLGQGAEYGYTF.

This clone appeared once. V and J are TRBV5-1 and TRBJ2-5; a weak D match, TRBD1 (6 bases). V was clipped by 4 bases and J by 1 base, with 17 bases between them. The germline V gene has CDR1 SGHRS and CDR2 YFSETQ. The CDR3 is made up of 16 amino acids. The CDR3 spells CASSMAGQRIQETQYF. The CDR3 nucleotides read TGCGCCAGCAGCATGGCCGGACAGCGAATCCAAGAGACCCAGTACTTC.

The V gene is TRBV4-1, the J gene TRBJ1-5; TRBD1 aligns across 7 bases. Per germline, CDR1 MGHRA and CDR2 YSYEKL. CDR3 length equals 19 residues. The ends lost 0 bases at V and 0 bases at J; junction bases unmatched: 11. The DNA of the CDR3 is TGCGCCAGCAGCCAAGACCCAGGACAGGAGCCCTATAGCAATCAGCCCCAGCATTTT. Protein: CASSQDPGQEPYSNQPQHF.

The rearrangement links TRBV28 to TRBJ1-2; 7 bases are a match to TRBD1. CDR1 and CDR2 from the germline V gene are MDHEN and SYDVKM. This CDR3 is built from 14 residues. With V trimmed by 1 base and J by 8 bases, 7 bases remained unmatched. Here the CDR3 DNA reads TGTGCCAGCAGTTTATCCGGCAGGGGGAGAGGCTACACCTTC. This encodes CASSLSGRGRGYTF.

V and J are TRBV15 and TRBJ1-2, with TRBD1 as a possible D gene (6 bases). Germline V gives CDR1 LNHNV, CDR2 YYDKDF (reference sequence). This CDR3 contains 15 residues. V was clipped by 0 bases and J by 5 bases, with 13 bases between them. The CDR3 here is CATSRDLTGAYGYTF. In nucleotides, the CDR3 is TGTGCCACCAGCAGAGATCTGACAGGAGCATATGGCTACACCTTC.

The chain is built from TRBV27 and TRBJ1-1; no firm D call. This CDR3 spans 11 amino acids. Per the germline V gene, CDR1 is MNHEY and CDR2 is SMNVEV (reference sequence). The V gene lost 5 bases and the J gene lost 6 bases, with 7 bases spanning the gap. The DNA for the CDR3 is TGTGCCAGCAGTGAAGGAGCTGAAGCTTTCTTT. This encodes CASSEGAEAFF.

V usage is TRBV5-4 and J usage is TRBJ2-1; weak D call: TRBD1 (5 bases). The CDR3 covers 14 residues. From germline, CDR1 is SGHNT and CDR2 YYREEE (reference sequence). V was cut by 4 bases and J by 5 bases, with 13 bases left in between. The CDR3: CASSPRQGNNEQFF. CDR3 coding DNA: TGTGCCAGCAGCCCCCGCCAGGGAAACAATGAGCAGTTCTTC.

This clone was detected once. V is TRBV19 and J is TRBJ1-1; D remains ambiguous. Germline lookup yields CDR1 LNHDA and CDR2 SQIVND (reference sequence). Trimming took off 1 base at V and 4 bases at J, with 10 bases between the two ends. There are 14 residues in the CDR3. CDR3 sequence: CASSIGRESTEAFF. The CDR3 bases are TGTGCCAGTAGTATAGGTAGGGAGAGCACTGAAGCTTTCTTT.

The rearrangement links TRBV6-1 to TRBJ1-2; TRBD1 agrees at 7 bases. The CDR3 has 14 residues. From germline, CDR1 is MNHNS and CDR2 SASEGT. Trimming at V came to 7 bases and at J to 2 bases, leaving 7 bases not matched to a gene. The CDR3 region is CASTGTALNYGYTF. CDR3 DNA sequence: TGTGCCAGCACTGGGACAGCCCTAAACTATGGCTACACCTTC.

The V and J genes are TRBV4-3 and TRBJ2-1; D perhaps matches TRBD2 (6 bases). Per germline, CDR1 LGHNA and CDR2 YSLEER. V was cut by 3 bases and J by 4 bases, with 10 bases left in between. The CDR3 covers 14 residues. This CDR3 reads CASSQEGRYNEQFF. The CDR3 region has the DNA TGCGCCAGCAGCCAGGAGGGACGGTACAATGAGCAGTTCTTC.